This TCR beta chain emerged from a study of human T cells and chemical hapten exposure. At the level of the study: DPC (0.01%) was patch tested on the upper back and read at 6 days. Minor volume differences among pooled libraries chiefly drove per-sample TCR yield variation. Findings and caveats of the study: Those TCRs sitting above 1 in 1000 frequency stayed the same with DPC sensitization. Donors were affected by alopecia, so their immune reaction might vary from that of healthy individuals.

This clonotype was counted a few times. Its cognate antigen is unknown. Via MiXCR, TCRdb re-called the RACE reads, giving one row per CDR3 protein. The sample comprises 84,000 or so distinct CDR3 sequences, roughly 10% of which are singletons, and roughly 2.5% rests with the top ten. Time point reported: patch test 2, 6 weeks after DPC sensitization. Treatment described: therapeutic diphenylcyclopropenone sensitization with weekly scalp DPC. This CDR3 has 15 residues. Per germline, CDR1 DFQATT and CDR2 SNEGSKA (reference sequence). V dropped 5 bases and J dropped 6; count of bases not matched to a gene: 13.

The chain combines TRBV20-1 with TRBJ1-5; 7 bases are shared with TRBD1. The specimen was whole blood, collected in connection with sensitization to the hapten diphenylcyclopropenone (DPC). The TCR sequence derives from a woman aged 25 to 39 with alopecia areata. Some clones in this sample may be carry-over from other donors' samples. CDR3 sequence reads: CSAPFGTVVPQPQHF. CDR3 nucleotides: TGCAGTGCTCCTTTCGGGACAGTTGTCCCTCAGCCCCAGCATTTT.